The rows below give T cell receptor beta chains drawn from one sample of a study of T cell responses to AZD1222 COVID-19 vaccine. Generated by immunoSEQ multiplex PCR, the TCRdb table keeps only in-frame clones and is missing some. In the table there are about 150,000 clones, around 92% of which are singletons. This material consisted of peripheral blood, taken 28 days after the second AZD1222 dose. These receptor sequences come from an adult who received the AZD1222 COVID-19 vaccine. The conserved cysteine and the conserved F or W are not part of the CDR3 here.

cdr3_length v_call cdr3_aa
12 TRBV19 ASTLGARGSPLH
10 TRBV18 ASSPDSDEAF
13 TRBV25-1 ASSEFGGDFYEQY
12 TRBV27 ASSLSGGLTEAF
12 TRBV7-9 ASSPDRGGTEAF
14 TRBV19 ASKSLGNGMNTEAF
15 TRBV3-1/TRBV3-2 ASSQEGLAGGPDTQY
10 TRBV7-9 ASIDGRGGAF
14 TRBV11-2 ASSTLLAGARNEQY
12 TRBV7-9 ASSLATRWNEQF
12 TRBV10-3 AIRETGTNYGYT
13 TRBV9 ASSVTGQGNTEAF
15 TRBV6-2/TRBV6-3 ASSPVITIEGNYGYT
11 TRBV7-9 ASRGDRGYEQY
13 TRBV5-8 ASSPGQANNQPQH
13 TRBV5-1 ASSYSGTGGEKLF
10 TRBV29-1 SSALRQGEAF
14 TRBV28 ASSPLAPGRAAEQY
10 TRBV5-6 ASSSGTYGYT
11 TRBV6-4 ASSEEERGQQY
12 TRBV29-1 SAYSGTLNNEQF
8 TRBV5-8 ASNDYEQY
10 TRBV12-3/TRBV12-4 ASSFDNYGYT
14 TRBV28 ASSLGSGQAKNIQY
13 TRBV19 ASSPTGTSNYGYT
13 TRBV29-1 SVDPVGGNTGELF
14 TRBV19 ASSISRQGGYNEQF
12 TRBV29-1 SVTRTAMNTEAF
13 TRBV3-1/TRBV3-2 ASSPWDRGTDTQY
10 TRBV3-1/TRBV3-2 ASSQVFQPQH
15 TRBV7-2 ASSLALRTSGYNEQF
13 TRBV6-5 ASSYSRGAGQPQH
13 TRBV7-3 ASSLQQGGFYGYT
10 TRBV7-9 ASSVGPPELF
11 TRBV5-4 ASSSEPTGELF
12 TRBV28 ASSLQGAREKLF
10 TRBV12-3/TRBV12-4 ASSSDTVTQY
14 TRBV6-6 ASVWGTSGSSYEQY
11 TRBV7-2 ASSWMASYEQY
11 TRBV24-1 ATSARDREKLF
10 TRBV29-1 SVDRGIYGYT
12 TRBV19 ASSNGQGATEAF
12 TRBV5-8 ASSWGLGDTEAF
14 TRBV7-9 ASSNLAYGIGYGYT
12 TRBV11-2 ASSLGRANTEAF